This is a list of T cell receptor beta chains from one sample in a study of T cell changes during pregnancy in multiple sclerosis. Produced via immunoSEQ multiplex PCR; TCRdb's table is partial and in-frame only. The table has 40,000 to 45,000 clones, 85% to 95% seen once. Sequencing used CD4+ T cells from peripheral blood mononuclear cells, obtained in the third trimester of pregnancy. Receptors were obtained from a female donor with multiple sclerosis, enrolled in a pregnancy study. CDR3s include the opening cysteine and the closing phenylalanine or tryptophan. The order of the fields is clone size, V gene, D gene, J gene, CDR3 protein, CDR3 DNA. The D gene is left open where the match is weak. Only part of the rows carry a size: once, few, many, or a class if the clone is expanded.

>NA|TRBV7-2|NA|TRBJ2-5
CASSLQSGPQETQYF
TGTGCCAGCAGCTTACAGAGCGGGCCACAAGAGACCCAGTACTTC
>NA|TRBV4-3|NA|TRBJ1-2
CASSQGPQGYGYTF
TGCGCCAGCAGCCAAGGACCCCAGGGCTATGGCTACACCTTC
>NA|TRBV5-4|TRBD2|TRBJ2-1
CASSPERRGAYNEQFF
TGTGCCAGCAGCCCGGAACGGCGGGGGGCCTACAATGAGCAGTTCTTC
>NA|TRBV28|TRBD2|TRBJ2-5
CASWTSGRAGETQYF
TGTGCCAGTTGGACTAGCGGGAGGGCGGGAGAGACCCAGTACTTC
>NA|TRBV20-1|NA|TRBJ2-5
CSAAGQWEQYF
TGCAGTGCCGCAGGTCAGTGGGAGCAGTACTTC
>few|TRBV18|NA|TRBJ1-4
CASSLDKATNEKLFF
TGTGCCAGCTCACTAGACAAAGCAACTAATGAAAAACTGTTTTTT
>NA|TRBV29-1|TRBD1|TRBJ1-2
CSVEDRNLDRDTSGYTF
TGCAGCGTTGAAGACCGTAATCTGGACAGGGATACGAGTGGCTACACCTTC
>NA|TRBV28|NA|TRBJ1-2
CASTGNYGYTF
TGTGCCAGCACCGGGAACTATGGCTACACCTTC
>NA|TRBV9|NA|TRBJ1-2
CASSPRGWVENGYTF
TGTGCCAGCAGCCCCCGGGGATGGGTTGAGAATGGCTACACCTTC
>NA|TRBV6-5|NA|TRBJ2-7
CASSYRPPSDYEQYF
TGTGCCAGCAGTTACCGGCCTCCTAGCGACTACGAGCAGTACTTC
>NA|TRBV5-4|TRBD2|TRBJ2-3
CASTREPRGDTQYF
TGTGCCAGCACGCGGGAGCCGCGCGGAGATACGCAGTATTTT
>NA|TRBV13|NA|TRBJ1-1
CASSLGGGRITEAFF
TGTGCCAGCAGCTTAGGGGGGGGGCGAATCACTGAAGCTTTCTTT
>NA|TRBV28|TRBD2|TRBJ2-1
CASSPPAGTGNEQFF
TGTGCCAGCAGCCCCCCAGCGGGGACTGGGAATGAGCAGTTCTTC
>once|TRBV27|NA|TRBJ2-7
CASRVQGLSYEQYF
TGTGCCAGCAGAGTCCAGGGCCTATCCTACGAGCAGTACTTC
>NA|TRBV18|NA|TRBJ2-5
CASSPPGRQQETQYF
TGTGCCAGCTCACCGCCGGGGAGGCAACAAGAGACCCAGTACTTC
>NA|TRBV27|TRBD1|TRBJ2-7
CASQGAHEQYF
TGTGCCAGCCAGGGGGCCCACGAGCAGTACTTC
>NA|TRBV5-8|TRBD2|TRBJ2-7
CASSAFSGRSYEQYF
TGTGCCAGCAGCGCATTTAGCGGGAGGTCTTACGAGCAGTACTTC
>NA|TRBV4-3|NA|TRBJ2-1
CASSQVFGAASYNEQFF
TGCGCCAGCAGCCAAGTATTCGGAGCGGCCTCCTACAATGAGCAGTTCTTC
>NA|TRBV11-2|NA|TRBJ1-1
CASSFLLEADTEAFF
TGTGCCAGCAGCTTCCTTTTGGAGGCGGACACTGAAGCTTTCTTT
>NA|TRBV7-2|NA|TRBJ1-1
CASSLEAGAEAFF
TGTGCCAGCAGCTTAGAGGCAGGGGCTGAAGCTTTCTTT
>NA|TRBV5-5|NA|TRBJ2-7
CASSFSMDSPWEHEQYF
TGTGCCAGCAGCTTTTCAATGGATTCACCCTGGGAGCACGAGCAGTACTTC
>NA|TRBV5-6|TRBD1|TRBJ2-5
CASSSTGGETQYF
TGTGCCAGCAGCTCGACAGGGGGCGAGACCCAGTACTTC
>few|TRBV6-4|NA|TRBJ2-2
CASVIRDIGPNTGELFF
TGTGCCAGCGTAATACGGGACATTGGACCGAACACCGGGGAGCTGTTTTTT
>NA|TRBV6-5|TRBD2|TRBJ2-7
CASSISGTGSYEQYF
TGTGCCAGCAGTATAAGCGGGACCGGCTCCTACGAGCAGTACTTC
>NA|TRBV21-1|NA|TRBJ2-1
CASSRGVAGGPGVGEQFF
TGTGCCAGCAGCCGGGGAGTAGCGGGAGGGCCAGGAGTCGGTGAGCAGTTCTTC
>many|TRBV6-5|NA|TRBJ2-5
CASSSSGVKTQYF
TGTGCCAGCAGTTCGTCGGGAGTAAAGACCCAGTACTTC
>NA|TRBV4-3|NA|TRBJ1-2
CASSHYPRDYGYTF
TGCGCCAGCAGCCACTACCCCCGGGACTACGGCTACACCTTC
>NA|TRBV7-8|TRBD1|TRBJ1-4
CASSYLQGPGRLFF
TGTGCCAGCAGCTACCTACAGGGGCCAGGTAGACTGTTTTTT
>NA|TRBV6-1|NA|TRBJ2-4
CASSDRVAKNIQYF
TGTGCCAGCAGTGATCGGGTTGCCAAAAACATTCAGTACTTC
>NA|TRBV6-5|NA|TRBJ1-1
CASSYSNRANTEAFF
TGTGCCAGCAGTTACTCGAACAGGGCGAACACTGAAGCTTTCTTT
>NA|TRBV18|NA|TRBJ1-4
CASSPGGVSATNEKLFF
TGTGCCAGCTCTCCGGGGGGCGTGAGCGCAACTAATGAAAAACTGTTTTTT
>NA|TRBV18|NA|TRBJ2-1
CATHSGNPSYNEQFF
TGTGCCACCCATAGCGGAAACCCCTCCTACAATGAGCAGTTCTTC
>NA|TRBV19|TRBD1|TRBJ2-5
CATKSYGTEETQYF
TGTGCCACTAAGTCATACGGGACAGAAGAGACCCAGTACTTC
>NA|TRBV7-2|NA|TRBJ2-4
CASSSYRAAKNIQYF
TGTGCCAGCAGCTCCTACAGGGCGGCCAAAAACATTCAGTACTTC
>NA|TRBV7-2|NA|TRBJ2-7
CASSLDRAPEQYF
TGTGCCAGCAGCTTAGACAGGGCCCCCGAGCAGTACTTC
>NA|TRBV6-6|NA|TRBJ1-4
CASSYSRGSNNEKLFF
TGTGCCAGCAGTTACTCCCGCGGCAGTAATAATGAAAAACTGTTTTTT
>NA|TRBV15|TRBD2|TRBJ2-4
CATSRGITGLAGEGDIQYF
TGTGCCACCAGCAGGGGTATAACGGGACTAGCGGGAGAAGGAGACATTCAGTACTTC
>NA|TRBV9|NA|TRBJ2-2
CASSGGGSNTGELFF
TGTGCCAGCAGCGGTGGCGGCTCGAACACCGGGGAGCTGTTTTTT
>NA|TRBV6-4|TRBD2|TRBJ2-1
CASSDRRFSSGPLYNEQFF
TGTGCCAGCAGTGACCGCCGGTTCTCTAGCGGCCCCTTATACAATGAGCAGTTCTTC
>NA|TRBV6-6|TRBD2|TRBJ2-1
CASSLAGDEQFF
TGTGCCAGCAGTCTAGCGGGAGATGAGCAGTTCTTC
>few|TRBV15|TRBD2|TRBJ2-7
CATSREYSGRTSYEQYF
TGTGCCACCAGCAGAGAGTATAGCGGGAGGACCTCCTACGAGCAGTACTTC
>NA|TRBV7-9|NA|TRBJ1-2
CASIHQEEGEFYGYTF
TGTGCCAGCATCCACCAGGAAGAAGGGGAATTCTATGGCTACACCTTC
>NA|TRBV5-6|TRBD1|TRBJ1-4
CASSLNRGRSEKLFF
TGTGCCAGCAGCTTGAACAGGGGGCGCTCTGAAAAACTGTTTTTT
>few|TRBV5-8|NA|TRBJ1-2
CASSFLQGLSGYTF
TGTGCCAGCAGCTTTCTCCAGGGTCTGAGTGGCTACACCTTC
>NA|TRBV27|TRBD1|TRBJ1-1
CASSQGQPIMNTEAFF
TGTGCCAGCAGTCAGGGACAGCCCATTATGAACACTGAAGCTTTCTTT
>NA|TRBV6-4|TRBD1|TRBJ1-5
CASRPKTGYRQPQHF
TGTGCCAGCAGGCCAAAGACAGGGTACCGTCAGCCCCAGCATTTT
>NA|TRBV28|NA|TRBJ1-3
CASSLPGGGNTIYF
TGTGCCAGCAGTTTACCCGGGGGTGGAAACACCATATATTTT
>NA|TRBV5-5|NA|TRBJ1-5
CASSFEGGNQPQHF
TGTGCCAGCAGCTTTGAGGGGGGCAATCAGCCCCAGCATTTT
>NA|TRBV5-6|NA|TRBJ2-5
CASSLRTRETQYF
TGTGCCAGCAGCTTGCGGACTCGGGAGACCCAGTACTTC
>NA|TRBV28|TRBD1|TRBJ1-2
CASRPTGTAYTF
TGTGCCAGCAGGCCTACCGGGACAGCCTATACCTTC
>once|TRBV5-6|NA|TRBJ1-5
CASIVTAYQPQHF
TGTGCCAGCATCGTGACAGCTTATCAGCCCCAGCATTTT
>NA|TRBV9|NA|TRBJ1-4
CASSVSPGSEKLFF
TGTGCCAGCAGCGTCTCTCCAGGAAGTGAAAAACTGTTTTTT
>NA|TRBV7-8|TRBD1|TRBJ1-2
CASSPGTAIIGIYTF
TGTGCCAGCAGCCCCGGGACAGCCATCATCGGGATCTACACCTTC
>NA|TRBV12-5|NA|TRBJ2-7
CASGLGALYEQYF
TGTGCTAGTGGTTTGGGGGCCCTCTACGAGCAGTACTTC
>NA|TRBV28|TRBD2|TRBJ2-1
CASSSSGTSYNEQFF
TGTGCCAGCAGCAGCTCCGGGACTAGCTACAATGAGCAGTTCTTC
>NA|TRBV6-6|NA|TRBJ1-1
CASSFSKNTEAFF
TGTGCCAGCAGTTTCTCCAAGAACACTGAAGCTTTCTTT
>NA|TRBV5-4|NA|TRBJ1-4
CASSRDATNEKLFF
TGTGCCAGCAGCCGAGATGCAACTAATGAAAAACTGTTTTTT
>NA|TRBV30|TRBD2|TRBJ2-2
CAWSSMGLGTGELFF
TGTGCCTGGAGTAGTATGGGACTAGGGACCGGGGAGCTGTTTTTT
>NA|TRBV18|TRBD1|TRBJ2-5
CASSQGQGMETQYF
TGTGCCAGCTCACAGGGACAGGGAATGGAGACCCAGTACTTC
>NA|TRBV28|TRBD1|TRBJ1-3
CASRLRTGPISGNTIYF
TGTGCCAGCAGACTTCGGACAGGGCCGATCTCTGGAAACACCATATATTTT